This TCR beta chain was observed in a study of T cell responses to AZD1222 COVID-19 vaccine. Study-level results: CD4 TCRs associated with vaccination spanned spike, dominating at 160-218 and 743-854. An increase in Spike-specific TCR breadth and depth was observed after two AZD1222 doses.

The count of this clone is one. Its antigen is still unknown. This CDR3 has 11 residues. The germline V gene encodes CDR1 SNHLY and CDR2 FYNNEI. V lost 3 bases, J lost 16 bases, and 13 bases lay in between. Produced via immunoSEQ multiplex PCR; TCRdb's table is partial and in-frame only. The repertoire holds approximately 150,000 clones, around 89% seen once, with 4.5% to 6.5% in the top ten. The chain employs TRBV2 and TRBJ2-4; D remains ambiguous. This material consisted of peripheral blood, taken on day 0 of AZD1222 vaccination. The receptor was derived from an adult in good health. The CDR3 DNA sequence: TGTGCCAGCAGTGAGTTCAGGAAACTTTACTTC. Its protein is CASSEFRKLYF.